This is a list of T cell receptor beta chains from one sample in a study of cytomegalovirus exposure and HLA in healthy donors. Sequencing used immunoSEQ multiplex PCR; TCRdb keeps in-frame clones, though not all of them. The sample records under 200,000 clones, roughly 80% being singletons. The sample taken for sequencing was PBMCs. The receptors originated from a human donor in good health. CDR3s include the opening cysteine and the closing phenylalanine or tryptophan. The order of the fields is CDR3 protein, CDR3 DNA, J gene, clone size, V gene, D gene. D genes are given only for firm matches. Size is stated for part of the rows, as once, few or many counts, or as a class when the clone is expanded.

CASSETRGLNTEAFF,TGCGCCAGCAGTGAAACTAGGGGACTTAACACTGAAGCTTTCTTT,TRBJ1-1,-,TRBV10-1,-
CASSPGQGNTEAFF,TGCGCCAGCAGCCCAGGACAGGGAAACACTGAAGCTTTCTTT,TRBJ1-1,-,TRBV4-1,TRBD1
CASSTGGTGELFF,TGTGCCAGCAGCACAGGGGGCACCGGGGAGCTGTTTTTT,TRBJ2-2,-,TRBV2,TRBD1
CASSPPGQVNTEAFF,TGTGCCAGCAGTCCCCCGGGACAAGTGAACACTGAAGCTTTCTTT,TRBJ1-1,-,TRBV28,-
CASSQGVPGATLLYGYTF,TGTGCCAGCAGCCAAGGAGTCCCAGGGGCGACACTTTTGTATGGCTACACCTTC,TRBJ1-2,-,TRBV4-2,-
CASSLPGESYGYTF,TGTGCCAGCAGCTTACCAGGGGAGAGCTATGGCTACACCTTC,TRBJ1-2,once,TRBV7-9,-
CASSLRAGAATGELFF,TGTGCCAGCAGCTTACGCGCGGGGGCCGCAACCGGGGAGCTGTTTTTT,TRBJ2-2,-,TRBV7-2,-
CATQRGFGNSPLHF,TGTGCCACACAAAGGGGGTTTGGAAATTCACCCCTCCACTTT,TRBJ1-6,-,TRBV6-6,-
CASSATGEGEQYF,TGTGCCAGCAGCGCGACAGGGGAGGGCGAGCAGTACTTC,TRBJ2-7,-,TRBV7-2,-
CASSGGLAGQETQYF,TGTGCCAGCAGCGGGGGACTGGCCGGCCAAGAGACCCAGTACTTC,TRBJ2-5,-,TRBV13,-
CASSYRDEQYF,TGTGCCAGCAGCTACAGGGACGAGCAGTACTTC,TRBJ2-7,-,TRBV13,-
CASSEGKGWWEQYF,TGTGCCAGCAGTGAAGGCAAGGGGTGGTGGGAGCAGTACTTC,TRBJ2-7,-,TRBV2,-
CASSIDWGHNTEAFF,TGTGCCAGTAGTATAGATTGGGGACACAACACTGAAGCTTTCTTT,TRBJ1-1,-,TRBV19,-
CSVLDRLAFF,TGCAGCGTTTTGGACAGGTTGGCTTTCTTT,TRBJ1-1,-,TRBV29-1,TRBD1
CAISEILAGGLGDNEQFF,TGTGCCATCAGTGAGATACTAGCGGGGGGCCTCGGGGATAATGAGCAGTTCTTC,TRBJ2-1,-,TRBV10-3,TRBD2
CASSDPKAAPQETQYF,TGTGCCAGCAGTGACCCTAAGGCGGCACCTCAAGAGACCCAGTACTTC,TRBJ2-5,-,TRBV25-1,-
CASSFGSGGWGTQYF,TGTGCCAGCAGCTTTGGTAGCGGGGGATGGGGGACCCAGTACTTC,TRBJ2-5,-,TRBV7-9,TRBD2
CASSYRQPNSNQPQHF,TGTGCCAGCAGTTACCGACAGCCAAATAGCAATCAGCCCCAGCATTTT,TRBJ1-5,-,TRBV6-6,-
CASSFRDNRETQYF,TGTGCCAGCAGCTTCCGGGACAACAGAGAGACCCAGTACTTC,TRBJ2-5,-,TRBV7-9,-
CASSPSGGTDTQYF,TGCGCCAGCAGCCCTAGCGGGGGCACAGATACGCAGTATTTT,TRBJ2-3,-,TRBV5-1,TRBD2
CASSLGTSGETQYF,TGTGCTAGCAGCTTAGGGACGTCAGGGGAGACCCAGTACTTC,TRBJ2-5,-,TRBV7-7,-
CATSREMRVRETRYF,TGTGCCACCAGCAGAGAGATGAGGGTTCGGGAGACCCGGTACTTC,TRBJ2-5,-,TRBV15,-
CASSFDRTSGNTGELFF,TGCGCCAGCAGCTTTGACCGGACTAGCGGGAACACCGGGGAGCTGTTTTTT,TRBJ2-2,-,TRBV5-1,TRBD2
CASSVGLNEQFF,TGTGCCAGCAGTGTGGGGCTTAATGAGCAGTTCTTC,TRBJ2-1,-,TRBV2,-
CASSYSERLRGIWAFF,TGTGCCAGCAGTTACTCTGAGAGACTCAGGGGGATATGGGCTTTCTTT,TRBJ1-1,-,TRBV6-5,TRBD1
CASSPGQGNTEAFF,TGCGCCAGCAGCCCCGGACAGGGGAACACTGAAGCTTTCTTT,TRBJ1-1,-,TRBV5-1,TRBD1
CASSPQNRDWKTYEQYF,TGTGCCAGCAGTCCACAGAACCGGGACTGGAAGACCTACGAGCAGTACTTC,TRBJ2-7,-,TRBV27,-
CASSYSGQVNTEAFF,TGTGCCAGCAGTTACTCAGGTCAGGTGAACACTGAAGCTTTCTTT,TRBJ1-1,once,TRBV6-5,-
CASSSWTGNYNEQFF,TGTGCCAGCAGTTCCTGGACAGGTAACTACAATGAGCAGTTCTTC,TRBJ2-1,-,TRBV6-6,TRBD1
CASSYSIVRSSEAFF,TGTGCCAGCAGTTACTCCATTGTAAGGTCTAGTGAAGCTTTCTTT,TRBJ1-1,-,TRBV6-5,-
CASSRSGGTDTQYF,TGTGCCAGCAGTCGGAGCGGGGGGACAGATACGCAGTATTTT,TRBJ2-3,-,TRBV2,TRBD2
CASSKGLVALREQYF,TGTGCCAGCAGCAAGGGACTAGTTGCGTTGCGCGAGCAGTACTTC,TRBJ2-7,-,TRBV11-2,TRBD2
CASTHRGVTGRGTREQYF,TGTGCCAGCACCCACCGTGGAGTTACAGGGAGAGGTACGAGGGAGCAGTACTTC,TRBJ2-7,-,TRBV28,-
CASRGVYYTF,TGTGCCAGCAGAGGGGTGTACTACACCTTC,TRBJ1-2,-,TRBV2,-
CASSEWTGGNINQPQHF,TGTGCCAGCAGTGAGTGGACAGGGGGCAATATTAATCAGCCCCAGCATTTT,TRBJ1-5,-,TRBV6-1,TRBD1
CASSSLAGGRETQYF,TGTGCCAGCAGTTCGTTAGCGGGAGGGAGAGAGACCCAGTACTTC,TRBJ2-5,-,TRBV7-7,TRBD2
CASSLAGRDYGYTF,TGCGCCAGCAGCTTGGCAGGCAGAGACTATGGCTACACCTTC,TRBJ1-2,-,TRBV5-1,-
CASSLYRGPDYADTQYF,TGTGCCAGCAGCTTATACAGGGGGCCCGACTACGCAGATACGCAGTATTTT,TRBJ2-3,-,TRBV5-6,TRBD1
CASSRDRVGYTEAFF,TGTGCCAGCAGCAGAGACAGGGTAGGGTACACTGAAGCTTTCTTT,TRBJ1-1,few,TRBV5-6,TRBD1
CASSPTGLHEQYF,TGTGCCAGCAGCCCAACAGGGCTCCACGAGCAGTACTTC,TRBJ2-7,-,TRBV7-2,-
CSVEGPGVTGELFF,TGCAGCGTTGAGGGCCCCGGGGTCACCGGGGAGCTGTTTTTT,TRBJ2-2,-,TRBV29-1,-
CASSSNYEQYF,TGCGCCAGCAGTTCAAACTACGAGCAGTACTTC,TRBJ2-7,-,TRBV5-1,-
CASSGMDRPNYGYTF,TGTGCCAGTAGTGGGATGGACAGGCCTAACTATGGCTACACCTTC,TRBJ1-2,-,TRBV19,TRBD1
CASSLGGADYEQYF,TGTGCCAGCAGCTTGGGCGGGGCCGACTACGAGCAGTACTTC,TRBJ2-7,-,TRBV7-2,-
CASSTDRGNQPQHF,TGTGCCAGCAGCACCGACAGGGGTAATCAGCCCCAGCATTTT,TRBJ1-5,-,TRBV7-8,TRBD1
CASSSHRVNNSPLHF,TGCGCCAGCAGCAGTCACAGGGTCAATAATTCACCCCTCCACTTT,TRBJ1-6,-,TRBV5-1,-